This TCR beta chain appears in the sequencing data of a study of shared clonotypes between healthy human individuals. The study, taken as a whole, reports: Naive CD4 clonotypes were shared across several donors at roughly 5.5%. Non-shared clonotypes had lower generation probabilities than clonotypes shared by all four sorted-subset donors.

About this clone: Its antigen is as yet unknown.

J gave up 3 bases and V 4 bases, and 7 bases lay outside the gene matches. Germline V lookup: CDR1 SGHTA, CDR2 FQGNSA. The CDR3 is 15 amino acids. Sequenced by immunoSEQ multiplex PCR; TCRdb stores in-frame clones only, minus some. The table has approximately 980,000 clones, over 75% seen once. The TCR originated in a man aged 18 to 30 in good health. The sample consisted of memory CD4+ T cells sorted from blood. Subset indicated: CD45RA-negative fraction. The chain links TRBV7-2 to TRBJ2-3, with 7 bases identical to TRBD2. The CDR3 DNA reads as TGTGCCAGCAGCTCCATCGGGAGGTGGACAGATACGCAGTATTTT. Amino acids: CASSSIGRWTDTQYF.